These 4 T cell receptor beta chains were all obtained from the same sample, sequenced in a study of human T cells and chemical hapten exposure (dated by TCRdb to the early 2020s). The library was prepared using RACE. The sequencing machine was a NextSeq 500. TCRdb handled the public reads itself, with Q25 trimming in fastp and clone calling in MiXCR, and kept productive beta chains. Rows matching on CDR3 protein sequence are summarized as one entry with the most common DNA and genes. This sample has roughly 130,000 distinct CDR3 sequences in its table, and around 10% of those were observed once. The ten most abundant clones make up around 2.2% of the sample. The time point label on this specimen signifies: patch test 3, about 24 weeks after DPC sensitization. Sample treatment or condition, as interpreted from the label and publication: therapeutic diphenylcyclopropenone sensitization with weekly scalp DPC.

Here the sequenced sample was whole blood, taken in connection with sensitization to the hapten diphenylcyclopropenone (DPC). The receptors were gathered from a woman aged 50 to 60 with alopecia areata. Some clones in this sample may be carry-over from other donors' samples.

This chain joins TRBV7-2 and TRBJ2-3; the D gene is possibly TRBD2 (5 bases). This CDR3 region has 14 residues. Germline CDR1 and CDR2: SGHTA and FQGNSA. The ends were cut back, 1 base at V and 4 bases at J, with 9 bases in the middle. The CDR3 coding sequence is TGTGCCAGCAGCTTAGTGGGAGTCGCAGATACGCAGTATTTT. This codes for CASSLVGVADTQYF.

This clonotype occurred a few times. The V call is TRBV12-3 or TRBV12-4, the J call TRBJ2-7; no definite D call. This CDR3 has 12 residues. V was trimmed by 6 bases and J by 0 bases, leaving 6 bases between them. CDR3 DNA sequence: TGTGCCAGCAGCGATATCTCCTACGAGCAGTACTTC. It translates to CASSDISYEQYF.

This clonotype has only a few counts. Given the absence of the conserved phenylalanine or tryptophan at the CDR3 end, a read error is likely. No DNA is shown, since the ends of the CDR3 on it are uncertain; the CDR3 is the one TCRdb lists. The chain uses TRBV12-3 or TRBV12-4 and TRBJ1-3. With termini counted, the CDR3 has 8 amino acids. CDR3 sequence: CASSFHGC.

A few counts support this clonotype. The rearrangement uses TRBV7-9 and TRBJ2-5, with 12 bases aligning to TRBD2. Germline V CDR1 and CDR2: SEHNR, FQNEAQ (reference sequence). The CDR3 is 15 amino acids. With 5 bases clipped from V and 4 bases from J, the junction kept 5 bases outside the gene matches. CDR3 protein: CASSQGTSGRETQYF. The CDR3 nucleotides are TGTGCCAGCAGCCAAGGGACTAGCGGGCGAGAGACCCAGTACTTC.